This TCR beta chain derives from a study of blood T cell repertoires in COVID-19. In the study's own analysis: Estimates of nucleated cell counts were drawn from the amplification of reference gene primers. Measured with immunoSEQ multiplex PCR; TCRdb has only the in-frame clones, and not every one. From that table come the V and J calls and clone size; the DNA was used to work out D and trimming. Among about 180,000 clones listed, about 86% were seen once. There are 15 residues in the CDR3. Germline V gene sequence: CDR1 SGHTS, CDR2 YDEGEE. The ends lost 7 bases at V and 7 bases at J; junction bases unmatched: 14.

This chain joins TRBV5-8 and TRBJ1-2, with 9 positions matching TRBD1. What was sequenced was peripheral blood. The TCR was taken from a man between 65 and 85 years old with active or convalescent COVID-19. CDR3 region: CASDVGDRVFRGYTF. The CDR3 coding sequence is TGTGCCAGCGACGTTGGGGACAGGGTATTCCGTGGCTACACCTTC.